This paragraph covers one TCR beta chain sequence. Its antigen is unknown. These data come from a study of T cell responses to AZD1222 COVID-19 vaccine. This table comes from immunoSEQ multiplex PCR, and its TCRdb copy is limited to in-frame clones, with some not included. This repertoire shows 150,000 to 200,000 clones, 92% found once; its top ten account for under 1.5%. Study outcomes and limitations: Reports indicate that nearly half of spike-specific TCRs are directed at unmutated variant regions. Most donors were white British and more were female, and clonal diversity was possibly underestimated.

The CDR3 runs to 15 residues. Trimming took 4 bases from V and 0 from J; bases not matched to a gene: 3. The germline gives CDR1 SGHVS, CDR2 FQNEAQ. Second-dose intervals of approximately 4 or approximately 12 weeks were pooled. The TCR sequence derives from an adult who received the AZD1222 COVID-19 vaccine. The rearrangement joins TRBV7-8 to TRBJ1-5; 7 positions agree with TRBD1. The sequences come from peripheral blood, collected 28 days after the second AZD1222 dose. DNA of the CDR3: TGTGCCAGCAGCTCTGACAGGGTTAGCAATCAGCCCCAGCATTTT. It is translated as CASSSDRVSNQPQHF.